This T cell receptor (beta chain) was sequenced in a study of CD8 T cells in ankylosing spondylitis. Comments on this clonotype: Its antigen is as yet unknown.

Germline V gene lookup returns CDR1 KGHDR and CDR2 SFDVKD. This CDR3 has 16 amino acids. Trimming removed 4 bases from V and 6 bases from J; junction bases left unmatched: 6. TCRdb redid the calling of the 5' RACE reads with MiXCR, one entry per CDR3 protein. The table has approximately 100,000 distinct CDR3 sequences, almost 8.5% seen once. Whole-study results and caveats: Blood of patients with ankylosing spondylitis appeared to be characterized by a TCR beta motif of several highly homologous variants. Disease-linked clones were reportedly significantly enriched in matched ankylosing spondylitis synovial fluid. A number of the motif variants had already been described in reactive arthritis synovial fluid and blood.

The V call is TRBV24-1, the J call TRBJ2-1, with 12 bases matching TRBD2. Sequencing was done on a sample of blood, either unsorted or a sorted T cell fraction (not recorded which). The sequence came from a male donor with ankylosing spondylitis or in good health (not recorded which). Here the CDR3 reads CATSDPRLAGVNEQFF. For the CDR3, the DNA is TGTGCCACCAGTGACCCGAGACTAGCGGGAGTCAATGAGCAGTTCTTC.